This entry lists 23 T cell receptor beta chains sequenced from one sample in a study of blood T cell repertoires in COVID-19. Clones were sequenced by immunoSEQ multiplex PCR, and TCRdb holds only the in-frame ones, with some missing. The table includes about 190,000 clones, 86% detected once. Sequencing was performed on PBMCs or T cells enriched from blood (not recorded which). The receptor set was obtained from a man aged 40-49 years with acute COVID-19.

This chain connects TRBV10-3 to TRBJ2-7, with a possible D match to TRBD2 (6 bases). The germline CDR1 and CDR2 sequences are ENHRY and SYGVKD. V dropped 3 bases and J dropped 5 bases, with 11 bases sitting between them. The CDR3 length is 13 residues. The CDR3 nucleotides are TGTGCCATCAGTGATTACCAGCGGGACGAGCAGTACTTC. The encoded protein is CAISDYQRDEQYF.

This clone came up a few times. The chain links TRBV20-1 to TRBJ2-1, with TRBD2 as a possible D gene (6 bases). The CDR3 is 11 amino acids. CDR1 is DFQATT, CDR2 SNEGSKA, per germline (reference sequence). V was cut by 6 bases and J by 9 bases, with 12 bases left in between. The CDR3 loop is CSAGGRGEQFF. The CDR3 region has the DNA TGCAGTGCCGGAGGGCGGGGTGAGCAGTTCTTC.

CDR3 nucleotides: TGTGCCAGTAGTATAGTTTACAGAGCTAACTATGGCTACACCTTC. Its protein product is CASSIVYRANYGYTF. The chain couples TRBV19 to TRBJ1-2; D remains ambiguous. The CDR3 runs to 15 residues. V was trimmed by 1 base and J by 0 bases, leaving 9 bases between them. Germline V gene sequence: CDR1 LNHDA, CDR2 SQIVND (reference sequence). Full variable domain (missing parts from reference TRBV19 and TRBJ1-2): DGGITQSPKYLFRKEGQNVTLSCEQNLNHDAMYWYRQDPGQGLRLIYYSQIVNDFQKGDIAEGYSVSREKKESFPLTVTSAQKNPTAFYLCASSIVYRANYGYTFGSGTRLTVV.

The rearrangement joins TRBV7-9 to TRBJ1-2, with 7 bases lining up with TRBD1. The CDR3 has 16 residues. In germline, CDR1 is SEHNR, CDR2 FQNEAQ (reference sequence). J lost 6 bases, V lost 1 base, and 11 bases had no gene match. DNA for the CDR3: TGTGCCAGCAGCTTAGTCCCCGACAGGGTTCTGCATGGCTACACCTTC. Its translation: CASSLVPDRVLHGYTF.

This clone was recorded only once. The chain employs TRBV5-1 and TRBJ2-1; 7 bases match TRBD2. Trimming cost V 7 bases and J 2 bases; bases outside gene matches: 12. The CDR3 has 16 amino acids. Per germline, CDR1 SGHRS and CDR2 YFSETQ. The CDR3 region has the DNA TGCGCCAGCCGACCGGGGGGACTTCTCACCTACAATGAGCAGTTCTTC. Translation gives CASRPGGLLTYNEQFF.

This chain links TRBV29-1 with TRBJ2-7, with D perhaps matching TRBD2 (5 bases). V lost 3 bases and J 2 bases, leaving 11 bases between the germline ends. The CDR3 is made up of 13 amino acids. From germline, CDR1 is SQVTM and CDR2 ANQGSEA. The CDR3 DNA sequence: TGCAGCGTTGAGGCGGGTAAGCCCTACGAGCAGTACTTC. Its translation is CSVEAGKPYEQYF.

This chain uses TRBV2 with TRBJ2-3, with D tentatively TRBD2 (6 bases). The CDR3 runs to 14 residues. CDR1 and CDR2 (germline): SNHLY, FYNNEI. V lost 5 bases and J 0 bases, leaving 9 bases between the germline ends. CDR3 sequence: CASSPGTSTDTQYF. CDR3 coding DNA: TGTGCCAGCAGTCCTGGGACTAGCACAGATACGCAGTATTTT.

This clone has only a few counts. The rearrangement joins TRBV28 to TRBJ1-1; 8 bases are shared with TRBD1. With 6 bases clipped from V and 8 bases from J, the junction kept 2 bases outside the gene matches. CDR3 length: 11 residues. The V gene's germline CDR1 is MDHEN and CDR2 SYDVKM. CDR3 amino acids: CASSRTGEAFF. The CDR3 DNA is TGTGCCAGCAGCCGGACAGGGGAAGCTTTCTTT.

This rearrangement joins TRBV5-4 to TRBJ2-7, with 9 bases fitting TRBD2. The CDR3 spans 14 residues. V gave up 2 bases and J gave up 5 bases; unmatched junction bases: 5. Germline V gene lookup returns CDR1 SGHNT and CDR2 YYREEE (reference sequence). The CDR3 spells CASSLWLAGNEQYF. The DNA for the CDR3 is TGTGCCAGCAGCTTATGGCTAGCGGGAAACGAGCAGTACTTC.

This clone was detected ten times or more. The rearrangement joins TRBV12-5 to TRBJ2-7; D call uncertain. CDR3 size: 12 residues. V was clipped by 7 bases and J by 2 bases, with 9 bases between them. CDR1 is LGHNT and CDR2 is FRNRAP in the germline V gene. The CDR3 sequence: CASVRGPYEQYF. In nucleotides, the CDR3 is TGTGCTAGTGTTCGAGGTCCCTACGAGCAGTACTTC.

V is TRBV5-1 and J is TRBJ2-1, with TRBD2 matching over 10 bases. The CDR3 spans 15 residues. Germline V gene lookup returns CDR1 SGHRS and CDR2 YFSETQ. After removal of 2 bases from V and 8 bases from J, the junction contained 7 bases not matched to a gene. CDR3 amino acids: CASSFKREGQYEQFF. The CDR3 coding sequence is TGCGCCAGCAGCTTCAAGCGGGAGGGCCAGTATGAGCAGTTCTTC.

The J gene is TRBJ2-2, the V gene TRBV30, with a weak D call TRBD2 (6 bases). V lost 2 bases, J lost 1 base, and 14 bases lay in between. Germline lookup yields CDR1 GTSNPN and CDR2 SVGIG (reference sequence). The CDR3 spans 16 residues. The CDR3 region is CAWSRMTSLNTGELFF. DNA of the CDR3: TGTGCCTGGAGTCGGATGACTAGTTTGAACACCGGGGAGCTGTTTTTT. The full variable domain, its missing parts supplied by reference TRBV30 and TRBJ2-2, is SQTIHQWPATLVQPVGSPLSLECTVEGTSNPNLYWYRQAAGRGLQLLFYSVGIGQISSEVPQNLSASRPQDRQFILSSKKLLLSDSGFYLCAWSRMTSLNTGELFFGEGSRLTVL.

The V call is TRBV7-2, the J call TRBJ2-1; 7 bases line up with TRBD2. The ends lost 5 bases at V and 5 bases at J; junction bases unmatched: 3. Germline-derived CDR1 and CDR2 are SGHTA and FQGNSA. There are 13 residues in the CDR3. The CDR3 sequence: CASSLGTNNEQFF. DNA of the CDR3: TGTGCCAGCAGCCTCGGGACTAACAATGAGCAGTTCTTC.

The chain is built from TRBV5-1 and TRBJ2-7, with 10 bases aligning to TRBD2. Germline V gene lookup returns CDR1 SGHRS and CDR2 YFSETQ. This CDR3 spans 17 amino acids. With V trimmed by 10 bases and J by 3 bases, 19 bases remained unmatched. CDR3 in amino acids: CARSRRATSGLFYEQYF. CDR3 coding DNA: TGCGCCCGCTCTCGACGGGCGACTAGCGGGCTCTTCTACGAGCAGTACTTC.

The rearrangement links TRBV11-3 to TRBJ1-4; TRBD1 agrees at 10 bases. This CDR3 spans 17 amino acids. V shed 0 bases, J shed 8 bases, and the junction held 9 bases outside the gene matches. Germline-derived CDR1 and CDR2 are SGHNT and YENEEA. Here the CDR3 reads CASSLDGGQGKGEKLFF. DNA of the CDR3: TGTGCCAGCAGCTTAGATGGGGGACAGGGGAAGGGCGAAAAACTGTTTTTT.

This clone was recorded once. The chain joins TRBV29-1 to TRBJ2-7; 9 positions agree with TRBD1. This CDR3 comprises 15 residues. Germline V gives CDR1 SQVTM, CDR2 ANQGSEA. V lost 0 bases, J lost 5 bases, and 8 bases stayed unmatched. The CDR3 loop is CSVEDIGQGTDEQYF. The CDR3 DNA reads TGCAGCGTTGAAGATATTGGACAGGGGACGGACGAGCAGTACTTC.

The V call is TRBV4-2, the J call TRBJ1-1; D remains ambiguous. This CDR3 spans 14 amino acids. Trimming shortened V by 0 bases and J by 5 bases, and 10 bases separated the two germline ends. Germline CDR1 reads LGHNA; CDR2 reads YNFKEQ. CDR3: CASSQDPGVTEAFF. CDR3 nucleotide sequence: TGTGCCAGCAGCCAAGATCCCGGTGTGACTGAAGCTTTCTTT.

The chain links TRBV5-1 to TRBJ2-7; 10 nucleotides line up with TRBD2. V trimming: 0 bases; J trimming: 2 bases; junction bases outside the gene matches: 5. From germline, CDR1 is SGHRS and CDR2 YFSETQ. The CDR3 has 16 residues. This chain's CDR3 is CASSLGGTSATYEQYF. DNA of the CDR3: TGCGCCAGCAGCTTGGGAGGGACTAGCGCTACCTACGAGCAGTACTTC.

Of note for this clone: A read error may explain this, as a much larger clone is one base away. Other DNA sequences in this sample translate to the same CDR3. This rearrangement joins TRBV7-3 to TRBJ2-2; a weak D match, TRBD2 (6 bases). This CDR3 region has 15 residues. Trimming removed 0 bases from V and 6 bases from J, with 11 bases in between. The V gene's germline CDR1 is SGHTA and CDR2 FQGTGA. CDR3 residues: CASSLTGGRAGELFF. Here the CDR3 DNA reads TGTGCCAGCAGCTTAACCGGGGGTAGGGCCGGGGAGCTGTTTTTT.

In nucleotides, the CDR3 is TGTGCCAGCAGTTACTCGCGGGGGGCCTTAAATGGCTACACCTTC. It is translated as CASSYSRGALNGYTF. The rearrangement uses TRBV6-5 and TRBJ1-2, with D perhaps matching TRBD1 (6 bases). V was cut by 0 bases and J by 6 bases, with 14 bases left in between. Germline loops: CDR1 MNHEY, CDR2 SVGAGI. This CDR3 has 15 amino acids.

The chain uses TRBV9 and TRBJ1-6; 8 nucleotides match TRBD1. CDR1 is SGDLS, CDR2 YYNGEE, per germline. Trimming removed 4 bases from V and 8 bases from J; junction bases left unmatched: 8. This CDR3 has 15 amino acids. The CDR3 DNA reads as TGTGCCAGCAGCTTTGGACAGGGAAAAGATTCACCCCTCCACTTT. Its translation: CASSFGQGKDSPLHF.

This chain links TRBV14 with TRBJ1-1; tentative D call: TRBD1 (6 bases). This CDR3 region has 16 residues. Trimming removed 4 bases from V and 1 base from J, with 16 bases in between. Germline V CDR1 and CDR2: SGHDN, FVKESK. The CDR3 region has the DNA TGTGCCAGCAGCCCGCTACAGGGCTGGGCGAACACTGAAGCTTTCTTT. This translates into CASSPLQGWANTEAFF.

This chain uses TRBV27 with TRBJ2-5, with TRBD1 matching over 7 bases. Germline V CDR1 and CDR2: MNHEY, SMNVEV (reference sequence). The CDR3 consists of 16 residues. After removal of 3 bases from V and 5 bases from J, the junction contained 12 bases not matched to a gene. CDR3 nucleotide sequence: TGTGCCAGCAGTTTTTACTTCCCAGGGGGTTTGGAGACCCAGTACTTC. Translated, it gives CASSFYFPGGLETQYF.